The present T cell receptor beta chain was sequenced within a study of control samples from healthy donors and cancer patients. This CDR3 is built from 14 residues. CDR1 and CDR2 from the germline V gene are LNHDA and SQIVND (reference sequence). V was shortened by 0 bases and J by 3 bases, with 8 bases between the two germline ends. Libraries were prepared by immunoSEQ multiplex PCR; TCRdb keeps only in-frame clonotypes and omits some of them. Among a few hundred thousand clones listed, about nine tenths were seen once. The V gene is TRBV19, the J gene TRBJ1-1; D unclear. This receptor was obtained from a middle-aged man with head and neck cancer. What was sequenced was PBMCs. The CDR3 protein is CASSIDHGYTEAFF. The CDR3 nucleotides are TGTGCCAGTAGTATAGATCACGGTTACACTGAAGCTTTCTTT.